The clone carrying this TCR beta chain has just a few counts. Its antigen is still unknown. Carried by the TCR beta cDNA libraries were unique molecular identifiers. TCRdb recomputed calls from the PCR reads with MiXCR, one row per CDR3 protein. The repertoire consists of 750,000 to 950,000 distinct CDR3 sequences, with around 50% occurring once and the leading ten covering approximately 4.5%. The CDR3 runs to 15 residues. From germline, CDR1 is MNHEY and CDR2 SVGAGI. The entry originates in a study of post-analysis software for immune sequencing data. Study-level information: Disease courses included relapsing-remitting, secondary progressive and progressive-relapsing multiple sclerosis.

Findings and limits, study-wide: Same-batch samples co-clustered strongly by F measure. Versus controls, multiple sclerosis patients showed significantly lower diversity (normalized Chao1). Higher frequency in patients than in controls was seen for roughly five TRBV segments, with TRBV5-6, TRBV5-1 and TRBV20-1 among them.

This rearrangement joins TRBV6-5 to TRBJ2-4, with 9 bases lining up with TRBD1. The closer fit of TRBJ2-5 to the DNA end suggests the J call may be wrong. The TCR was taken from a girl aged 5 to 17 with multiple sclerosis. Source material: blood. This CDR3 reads CASSTMDRGRETQYF. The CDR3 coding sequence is TGTGCCAGCAGTACGATGGACAGGGGCAGGGAGACCCAGTACTTC.